Following are 26 T cell receptor beta chains from one sample sequenced in a study of early T cells in non-severe SARS-CoV-2 infection (dated by TCRdb to the early 2020s). Libraries came from 5' RACE. TCRdb names NextSeq 500 as the instrument used. The raw public data were reprocessed by TCRdb itself: fastp quality trimming at Q25, MiXCR clonotype calling, in-frame beta chains only. Entries that share a CDR3 protein sequence are merged under the most common genes and DNA. This sample comprises fewer than 40,000 distinct CDR3 sequences, around 6.8% of them detected only once. About 12% of the sample comes from the top ten. The material was whole blood, obtained at baseline. These receptors all come from an adult who was a healthcare worker with PCR-confirmed SARS-CoV-2 infection or an uninfected control (not recorded which).

V gene TRBV27 combines with J gene TRBJ2-7, with 8 bases matching TRBD2. CDR1 is MNHEY, CDR2 SMNVEV, per germline (reference sequence). The CDR3 loop spans 15 amino acids. Trimming cost V 5 bases and J 4 bases; bases outside gene matches: 10. As DNA, the CDR3 is TGTGCCAGCAGTATCAGAGGCAGCGGGAGTTACGAGCAGTACTTC. Its protein product is CASSIRGSGSYEQYF.

This clonotype was found many times. The chain combines TRBV7-9 with TRBJ1-4, with D unclear. Per germline, CDR1 SEHNR and CDR2 FQNEAQ (reference sequence). Trimming took off 1 base at V and 7 bases at J, with 10 bases between the two ends. CDR3 size: 14 residues. Here the CDR3 reads CASSLGSLGEKLFF. The CDR3 bases are TGTGCCAGCAGCTTAGGGAGTTTGGGTGAAAAACTGTTTTTT.

This clonotype was counted ten times or more. The gene calls are TRBV7-6 and TRBJ1-2; D is possibly TRBD1 (5 bases). The CDR3 extends over 13 amino acids. V shed 2 bases and J shed 4 bases, with 8 bases lying between them. CDR1 and CDR2 (germline): SGHVS, FNYEAQ. CDR3 nucleotide sequence: TGTGCCAGCAGCTTAACAGGCATCTATGGCTACACCTTC. Its translation is CASSLTGIYGYTF.

This clonotype was detected ten times or more. The chain recombines TRBV4-3 with TRBJ2-7; D is unresolved. CDR1 is LGHNA, CDR2 YSLEER, per germline. V gave up 0 bases and J gave up 2 bases, with 8 bases separating them. The CDR3 loop spans 14 amino acids. CDR3 coding DNA: TGCGCCAGCAGCCAAGAATTATCCCCCTACGAGCAGTACTTC. This encodes CASSQELSPYEQYF.

This clonotype was found many times. The CDR3: CASSQDVGQVHQPQHF. The CDR3 coding sequence is TGTGCCAGCAGCCAAGATGTGGGGCAGGTCCACCAGCCCCAGCATTTT. The chain carries TRBV4-2 and TRBJ1-5; TRBD1 is a possible D gene (5 bases). Germline assignment: CDR1 LGHNA and CDR2 YNFKEQ. This CDR3 contains 16 residues. Trimming left V 0 bases short and J 7 bases short, with 16 bases between.

This clonotype was seen ten or more times. V usage is TRBV19 and J usage is TRBJ1-5; 8 nucleotides match TRBD1. From germline, CDR1 is LNHDA and CDR2 SQIVND (reference sequence). V shed 7 bases, J shed 5 bases, and the junction held 7 bases outside the gene matches. The CDR3 contains 14 residues. DNA of the CDR3: TGTGCCAGTACTAACAGGGGGAGGGATCAGCCCCAGCATTTT. Amino acids: CASTNRGRDQPQHF. Full variable domain (missing parts from reference TRBV19 and TRBJ1-5): DGGITQSPKYLFRKEGQNVTLSCEQNLNHDAMYWYRQDPGQGLRLIYYSQIVNDFQKGDIAEGYSVSREKKESFPLTVTSAQKNPTAFYLCASTNRGRDQPQHFGDGTRLSIL.

This clonotype came up a few times. The rearrangement joins TRBV12-3 or TRBV12-4 to TRBJ2-1; TRBD2 is a possible D gene (6 bases). This CDR3 has 14 residues. The V gene lost 6 bases and the J gene lost 5 bases, with 14 bases spanning the gap. The CDR3 DNA is TGTGCCAGCAGCTTAACGGCGGGAAACAATGAGCAGTTCTTC. Protein sequence: CASSLTAGNNEQFF.

The genes are TRBV27 and TRBJ2-7; TRBD1 matches at 8 bases. V trimming: 5 bases; J trimming: 5 bases; junction bases outside the gene matches: 11. The CDR3 has 15 amino acids. Germline CDR1 MNHEY, CDR2 SMNVEV (reference sequence). CDR3 DNA sequence: TGTGCCAGCAGTCTACGCCGGACAGGGATCAACGAGCAGTACTTC. Its protein is CASSLRRTGINEQYF.

This clonotype was found a few times. V is TRBV11-3 and J is TRBJ1-1; 7 nucleotides match TRBD1. There are 14 residues in the CDR3. The V gene's germline CDR1 is SGHNT and CDR2 YENEEA. The V segment lost 0 bases and the J segment 4 bases; nucleotides outside the gene matches: 2. CDR3 loop: CASSLEGGRTEAFF. The CDR3 region has the DNA TGTGCCAGCAGCTTAGAAGGGGGCCGCACTGAAGCTTTCTTT.

The rearrangement joins TRBV29-1 to TRBJ2-1; 7 bases agree with TRBD1. With V trimmed by 4 bases and J by 6 bases, 6 bases remained unmatched. The CDR3 consists of 13 residues. Germline V lookup: CDR1 SQVTM, CDR2 ANQGSEA. In DNA form, the CDR3 reads TGCAGCGTTGGCTTGGGACAGCCCAATGAGCAGTTCTTC. It encodes CSVGLGQPNEQFF.

Ten or more counts support this clonotype. The CDR3 loop reads CASSQVGPDTQYF. CDR3 DNA sequence: TGTGCCAGCAGCCAGGTTGGGCCCGATACGCAGTATTTT. This chain uses TRBV14 with TRBJ2-3; D is undetermined. The germline gives CDR1 SGHDN, CDR2 FVKESK. This CDR3 has 13 residues. Trimming removed 3 bases at V and 6 bases at J, with 10 bases between.

This rearrangement joins TRBV28 to TRBJ1-5; D is unclear. Germline V CDR1 and CDR2: MDHEN, SYDVKM. The CDR3 is 14 amino acids. V was cut by 8 bases and J by 2 bases, with 13 bases left in between. CDR3 loop: CASQPPERNQPQHF. The CDR3 bases are TGTGCCAGCCAACCACCGGAACGCAATCAGCCCCAGCATTTT.

This clonotype was observed at least ten times. The J gene is TRBJ2-7, the V gene TRBV20-1, with TRBD2 identical over 7 bases. CDR3 length: 12 residues. With 5 bases clipped from V and 3 bases from J, the junction kept 4 bases outside the gene matches. Germline CDR1 and CDR2: DFQATT and SNEGSKA (reference sequence). The CDR3 bases are TGCAGTGCTCAAGCGGGATACTACGAGCAGTACTTC. Encoded protein: CSAQAGYYEQYF.

This clonotype was seen a handful of times. This rearrangement joins TRBV21-1 to TRBJ2-3; the DNA was not used to check the table's D call, TRBD2. TRBV21-1 is described as a pseudogene. This CDR3 has 16 residues. This chain's CDR3 is CASSKGQREGADTQYF. The CDR3 bases are TGTGCCAGCAGCAAAGGCCAGCGGGAGGGTGCAGATACGCAGTATTTT.

In this sample, this clonotype turned up a few times. An end of the junction does not agree with germline; a read error may underlie this. This chain uses TRBV7-9 with TRBJ1-6, with 7 nucleotides matching TRBD1. The CDR3 totals 15 residues. The germline gives CDR1 SEHNR, CDR2 FQNEAQ (reference sequence). CDR3 sequence (DNA): TGTGCCAGCAGCCTCCGGGACAGTCCTAATTCACCCCTCCATTTT. It codes for CASSLRDSPNSPLHF. Filled out from reference TRBV7-9 and TRBJ1-6, the complete variable domain reads DTGVSQNPRHKITKRGQNVTFRCDPISEHNRLYWYRQTLGQGPEFLTYFQNEAQLEKSRLLSDRFSAERPKGSFSTLEIQRTEQGDSAMYLCASSLRDSPNSPLHFGNGTRLTVT.

Only a few counts were recorded for this clonotype. The rearrangement links TRBV24-1 to TRBJ2-1; 8 nucleotides line up with TRBD2. Trimming cost V 0 bases and J 7 bases; bases outside gene matches: 7. Germline loops: CDR1 KGHDR, CDR2 SFDVKD. The CDR3 sequence is 16 residues long. DNA of the CDR3: TGTGCCACCAGTGATTTGCGCGCGGGAGGCCGGAATGAGCAGTTCTTC. Its translation: CATSDLRAGGRNEQFF.

CDR3 bases: TGTGCCAGCAGTTACTCGCAAATCGGGCTAGCGGGAGGCTACCTCTCCTACAATGAGCAGTTCTTC. This encodes CASSYSQIGLAGGYLSYNEQFF. This sequence joins TRBV6-2 or TRBV6-3 and TRBJ2-1; 11 bases match TRBD2. Germline CDR1 and CDR2: MNHEY and SVGEGT. This CDR3 is built from 22 residues. The trim removed 0 bases at V and 0 bases at J, leaving 16 bases unmatched.

This clonotype was found many times. The gene calls are TRBV20-1 and TRBJ2-3; 12 bases agree with TRBD2. The CDR3 is made up of 15 amino acids. CDR1 and CDR2 (germline): DFQATT, SNEGSKA (reference sequence). CDR3 protein: CVGASGRAGTDTQYF. CDR3 coding DNA: TGCGTGGGGGCTAGCGGGAGGGCCGGCACAGATACGCAGTATTTT.

This clonotype was picked up many times. The rearrangement joins TRBV6-4 to TRBJ2-6; D unresolved. CDR1 is MRHNA, CDR2 SNTAGT, per germline. This CDR3 has 13 residues. V was pared by 3 bases and J by 4 bases, with 4 bases between. The CDR3, as DNA: TGTGCCAGCAGTGAATCCGGGGCCAACGTCCTGACTTTC. Translating gives CASSESGANVLTF.

This clonotype came up a few times. The V call is TRBV5-6, the J call TRBJ2-7; 11 bases are shared with TRBD1. The germline gives CDR1 SGHDT, CDR2 YYEEEE. This CDR3 spans 16 amino acids. V trimming: 5 bases; J trimming: 4 bases; junction bases outside the gene matches: 11. Here the CDR3 DNA reads TGTGCCAGCAGTACCGGCGAGGGACAGGGGGAGTACGAGCAGTACTTC. Translated: CASSTGEGQGEYEQYF.

By share, this clonotype ranks as medium-sized. CDR3: CASRTSVEQFF. The CDR3 DNA reads as TGTGCCAGCAGAACTAGCGTGGAGCAGTTCTTC. The V and J genes are TRBV6-5 and TRBJ2-1; 7 positions agree with TRBD2. Germline trimming cut 6 bases from V and 10 bases from J; bases unmatched to any gene: 3. The CDR3 covers 11 residues. Germline V gene sequence: CDR1 MNHEY, CDR2 SVGAGI.

Many counts were recorded for this clonotype. This chain connects TRBV7-9 to TRBJ1-1; D is perhaps TRBD1 (5 bases). CDR1 is SEHNR and CDR2 is FQNEAQ in the germline V gene (reference sequence). Trimming cost V 1 base and J 5 bases, with 14 bases left between them. This CDR3 is built from 15 residues. CDR3 in DNA: TGTGCCAGCAGCTTAGATGGGCAGGGTAGTACTGAAGCTTTCTTT. Encoded protein: CASSLDGQGSTEAFF.

This clonotype was seen more than once but under ten times. In DNA form, the CDR3 reads TGTGCCAGTATCCGATCCCGGGAAGAAAGCTCCTACAATGAGCAGTTCTTC. It encodes CASIRSREESSYNEQFF. The V gene is TRBV19, the J gene TRBJ2-1; a weak D match, TRBD2 (5 bases). This CDR3 has 17 residues. The germline V gene has CDR1 LNHDA and CDR2 SQIVND (reference sequence). The V and J ends lost 7 bases and 0 bases respectively, with 19 bases between them.

The chain recombines TRBV5-1 with TRBJ1-1; D uncertain. V was trimmed by 1 base and J by 2 bases, leaving 12 bases between them. Looked up from germline, CDR1 is SGHRS and CDR2 is YFSETQ. The CDR3 has 15 amino acids. CDR3 protein: CASSLILGGNTEAFF. Here the CDR3 DNA reads TGCGCCAGCAGCTTGATCCTCGGAGGAAACACTGAAGCTTTCTTT.

The table lists this clonotype with many counts. The chain employs TRBV6-2 or TRBV6-3 and TRBJ1-5; perhaps TRBD1 as D (6 bases). CDR3 length equals 15 residues. Germline V CDR1 and CDR2: MNHEY, SVGEGT. The V and J ends lost 6 bases and 7 bases respectively, with 19 bases between them. The CDR3 here is CASSLSDSQKQPQHF. The DNA of the CDR3 is TGTGCCAGCAGCCTATCGGACAGTCAAAAACAGCCCCAGCATTTT.

The CDR3 sequence: CASSTWTGTNQPQHF. The CDR3 DNA reads TGTGCCAGTAGTACATGGACAGGGACTAATCAGCCCCAGCATTTT. The V gene is TRBV19, the J gene TRBJ1-5, with TRBD1 identical over 8 bases. Germline CDR1 reads LNHDA; CDR2 reads SQIVND (reference sequence). The V gene end was trimmed by 4 bases and the J gene end by 4 bases; junction bases not matched to a gene: 6. The length of the CDR3 is 15 residues.